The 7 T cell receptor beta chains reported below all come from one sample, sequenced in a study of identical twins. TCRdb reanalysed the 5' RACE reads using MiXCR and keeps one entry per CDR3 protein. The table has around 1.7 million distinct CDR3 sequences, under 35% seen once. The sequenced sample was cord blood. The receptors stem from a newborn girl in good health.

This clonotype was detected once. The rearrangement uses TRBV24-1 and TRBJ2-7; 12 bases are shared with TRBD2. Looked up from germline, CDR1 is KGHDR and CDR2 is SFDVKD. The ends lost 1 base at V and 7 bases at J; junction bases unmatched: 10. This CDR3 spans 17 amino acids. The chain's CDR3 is CATSDFSSGGARNEQYF. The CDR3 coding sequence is TGTGCCACCAGTGATTTCTCTAGCGGGGGGGCACGTAATGAGCAGTACTTC.

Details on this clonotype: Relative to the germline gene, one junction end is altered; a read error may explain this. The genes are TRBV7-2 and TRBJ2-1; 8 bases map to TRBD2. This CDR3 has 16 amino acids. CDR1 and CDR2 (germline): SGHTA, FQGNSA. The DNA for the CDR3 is TGTGCCGGCAGCTTACTAGCGGTAGAACCCTACAATGAGCAGTTCTTC. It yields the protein CAGSLLAVEPYNEQFF.

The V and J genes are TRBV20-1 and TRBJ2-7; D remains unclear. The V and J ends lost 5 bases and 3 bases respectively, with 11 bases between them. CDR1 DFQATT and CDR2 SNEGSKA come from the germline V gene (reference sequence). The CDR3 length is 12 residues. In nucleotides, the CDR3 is TGCAGTGCTCAGGACGGCCACTACGAGCAGTACTTC. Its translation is CSAQDGHYEQYF.

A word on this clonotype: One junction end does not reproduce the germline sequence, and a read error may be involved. The CDR3 here is CACSHRPRLGVNEKLFF. The CDR3 nucleotides are TGTGCCTGCAGCCACCGACCCCGACTGGGGGTTAATGAAAAACTGTTTTTT. This rearrangement joins TRBV4-2 to TRBJ1-4; a weak D match, TRBD1 (5 bases). CDR3 size: 17 residues. Germline lookup yields CDR1 LGHNA and CDR2 YNFKEQ.

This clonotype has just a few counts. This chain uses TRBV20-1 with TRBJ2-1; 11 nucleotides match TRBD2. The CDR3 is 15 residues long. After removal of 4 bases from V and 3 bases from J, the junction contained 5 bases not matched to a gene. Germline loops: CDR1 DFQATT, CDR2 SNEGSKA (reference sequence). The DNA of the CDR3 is TGCAGTGCTAAGGCTACTAGCGGGGGCTACAATGAGCAGTTCTTC. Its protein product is CSAKATSGGYNEQFF.

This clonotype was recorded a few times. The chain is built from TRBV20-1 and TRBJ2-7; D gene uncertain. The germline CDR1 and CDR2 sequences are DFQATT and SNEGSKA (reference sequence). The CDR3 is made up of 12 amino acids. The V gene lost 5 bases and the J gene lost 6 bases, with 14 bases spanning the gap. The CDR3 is CSAAGSDGEQYF. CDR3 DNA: TGCAGTGCTGCCGGATCGGATGGCGAGCAGTACTTC.

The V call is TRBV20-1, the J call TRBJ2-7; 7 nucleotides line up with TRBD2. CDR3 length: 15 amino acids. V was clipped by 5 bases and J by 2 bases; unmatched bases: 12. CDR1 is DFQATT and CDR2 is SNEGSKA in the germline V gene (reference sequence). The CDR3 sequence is CSAPVASGPTYEQYF. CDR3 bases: TGCAGTGCTCCCGTAGCTAGCGGTCCAACCTACGAGCAGTACTTC.